These T cell receptor beta chains were read from a single sample in a study of beta chain features in type 1 diabetes. Clones were sequenced by immunoSEQ multiplex PCR, and TCRdb holds only the in-frame ones, with some missing. The data contain 600,000 or so clones, more than 12% of them singletons. Sequencing was carried out using naive CD4+ T cells from blood. The origin of the receptors is a man aged 18 to 30 with type 1 diabetes. The CDR3 runs from the conserved cysteine through the conserved F or W. The D gene is left open where the match is weak. Clone size is not always given. Where it is, it says once, few, many or a class for expanded clones.

D gene | J gene | clone size | V gene | CDR3 protein | CDR3 DNA
TRBD2 | TRBJ2-1 | . | TRBV7-2 | CASITSGGFYNEQFF | TGTGCCAGCATCACTAGCGGGGGGTTCTACAATGAGCAGTTCTTC
TRBD1 | TRBJ2-5 | . | TRBV25-1 | CASSDDRALPETQYF | TGTGCCAGCAGTGATGACAGGGCGCTCCCTGAGACCCAGTACTTC
. | TRBJ1-2 | . | TRBV29-1 | CSVYREAYGYTF | TGCAGCGTGTATCGGGAAGCCTATGGCTACACCTTC
. | TRBJ2-2 | . | TRBV11-3 | CASSRRVNTGELFF | TGTGCCAGCAGCCGCCGGGTAAACACCGGGGAGCTGTTTTTT
. | TRBJ1-3 | few | TRBV14 | CASSQEGRAGNTIYF | TGTGCCAGCAGCCAAGAGGGGAGGGCTGGAAACACCATATATTTT
. | TRBJ2-2 | . | TRBV28 | CASSLWDKSDSGELFF | TGTGCCAGCAGTTTATGGGACAAAAGTGACTCCGGGGAGCTGTTTTTT
. | TRBJ2-1 | . | TRBV6-5 | CASSRGLNNEQFF | TGTGCCAGCAGTCGCGGACTGAACAATGAGCAGTTCTTC
. | TRBJ2-1 | few | TRBV29-1 | CSVEPGEASSYNEQFF | TGCAGCGTCGAGCCCGGGGAGGCCTCCTCCTACAATGAGCAGTTCTTC
. | TRBJ2-3 | few | TRBV2 | CASSDSGGLPDTQYF | TGTGCCAGCAGTGATAGCGGAGGTCTTCCAGATACGCAGTATTTT
. | TRBJ1-5 | . | TRBV7-6 | CASSGYDNQPQHF | TGTGCCAGCAGCGGATACGACAATCAGCCCCAGCATTTT
TRBD1 | TRBJ2-1 | . | TRBV6-5 | CASSLDRIHNEQFF | TGTGCCAGCAGCCTGGACAGGATACACAATGAGCAGTTCTTC
. | TRBJ1-2 | . | TRBV27 | CASSTRRGGYTF | TGTGCCAGCAGTACTAGAAGGGGTGGCTACACCTTC
. | TRBJ1-1 | few | TRBV9 | CASSSGLGNTEAFF | TGTGCCAGCAGTTCTGGGTTAGGGAACACTGAAGCTTTCTTT
. | TRBJ1-2 | few | TRBV30 | CAWSVHGQFYTF | TGTGCCTGGAGTGTACATGGACAGTTCTACACCTTC
. | TRBJ2-1 | few | TRBV12-5 | CASGLDSSYNEQFF | TGTGCTAGTGGTTTGGATAGCTCCTACAATGAGCAGTTCTTC
. | TRBJ2-7 | few | TRBV30 | CAWSKVFEQYF | TGTGCCTGGAGTAAGGTCTTCGAGCAGTACTTC
. | TRBJ1-2 | . | TRBV4-1 | CASSQDGYGYTF | TGCGCCAGCAGCCAAGATGGCTATGGCTACACCTTC
TRBD1 | TRBJ2-7 | few | TRBV7-8 | CASSSRGQGNSYEQYF | TGTGCCAGCAGCTCGAGGGGACAGGGCAACTCCTACGAGCAGTACTTC
. | TRBJ2-7 | few | TRBV30 | CAWSETRGYEQYF | TGTGCCTGGAGTGAGACTCGGGGTTACGAGCAGTACTTC
. | TRBJ2-7 | . | TRBV27 | CASRQSRADSSYEQYF | TGTGCCAGCAGACAAAGCCGGGCAGATAGCTCCTACGAGCAGTACTTC
. | TRBJ2-7 | . | TRBV7-9 | CASSLNLGGEQYF | TGTGCCAGCAGCTTAAATCTTGGAGGCGAGCAGTACTTC
TRBD2 | TRBJ2-5 | . | TRBV28 | CASLELAGGRQETQYF | TGTGCCAGCTTGGAACTAGCGGGGGGGCGGCAAGAGACCCAGTACTTC
TRBD2 | TRBJ2-1 | . | TRBV7-6 | CASRTSGRNEQFF | TGTGCCAGCAGAACCAGCGGGAGGAATGAGCAGTTCTTC
. | TRBJ2-1 | few | TRBV6-4 | CASSWGSYNEQFF | TGTGCCAGCAGTTGGGGATCCTACAATGAGCAGTTCTTC
. | TRBJ2-7 | . | TRBV29-1 | CSVQGRLTYEQYF | TGCAGCGTTCAGGGACGCCTTACCTACGAGCAGTACTTC
. | TRBJ2-3 | . | TRBV5-1 | CASRLADTQYF | TGCGCCAGCCGCCTCGCAGATACGCAGTATTTT
. | TRBJ2-2 | . | TRBV11-3 | CASSLVGTNTGELFF | TGTGCCAGCAGCTTAGTTGGGACAAACACCGGGGAGCTGTTTTTT
TRBD1 | TRBJ1-2 | few | TRBV29-1 | CSVQALQGARYYGYTF | TGCAGCGTCCAAGCCTTACAGGGGGCGCGGTACTATGGCTACACCTTC
. | TRBJ2-7 | . | TRBV4-3 | CASSQEAVSYEQYF | TGCGCCAGCAGCCAAGAGGCAGTTTCCTACGAGCAGTACTTC
. | TRBJ2-3 | . | TRBV6-1 | CASSPNPASGDTQYF | TGTGCCAGCAGCCCAAACCCCGCCAGCGGAGATACGCAGTATTTT
. | TRBJ2-5 | . | TRBV30 | CAWSRGYQETQYF | TGTGCCTGGAGTCGGGGGTACCAAGAGACCCAGTACTTC
. | TRBJ1-2 | . | TRBV30 | CAWGGAGRGNYGYTF | TGTGCCTGGGGAGGCGCGGGGAGAGGGAACTATGGCTACACCTTC
TRBD1 | TRBJ1-6 | . | TRBV7-3 | CASSLFRDRDSPLHF | TGTGCCAGCAGCTTATTCCGGGACAGAGATTCACCCCTCCACTTT
. | TRBJ2-3 | . | TRBV27 | CASSLSFTDTQYF | TGTGCCAGCAGTTTATCCTTCACAGATACGCAGTATTTT
TRBD2 | TRBJ2-5 | . | TRBV7-3 | CASPSRLAGESGARETQYF | TGTGCCAGCCCCTCCCGACTAGCGGGGGAGTCGGGGGCCAGGGAGACCCAGTACTTC
. | TRBJ1-2 | . | TRBV2 | CASSPREGYTF | TGTGCCAGCAGTCCCCGAGAAGGCTACACCTTC
. | TRBJ2-7 | few | TRBV5-1 | CASSLAGTIYEQYF | TGCGCCAGCAGCTTAGCCGGCACAATATACGAGCAGTACTTC
. | TRBJ1-4 | few | TRBV7-9 | CASSLIRDSATNEKLFF | TGTGCCAGCAGCTTAATAAGAGACAGTGCAACTAATGAAAAACTGTTTTTT
TRBD1 | TRBJ2-7 | . | TRBV29-1 | CSVTRDRGRYEQYF | TGCAGCGTCACCCGGGACAGGGGCCGCTACGAGCAGTACTTC
TRBD1 | TRBJ2-7 | few | TRBV7-9 | CASSLVTGVYEQYF | TGTGCCAGCAGCTTAGTGACAGGGGTCTACGAGCAGTACTTC
. | TRBJ1-5 | few | TRBV28 | CASSESIVQPQHF | TGTGCCAGCAGCGAATCGATCGTTCAGCCCCAGCATTTT
. | TRBJ2-5 | . | TRBV5-6 | CASSTRTVQETQYF | TGTGCCAGCAGCACCAGGACAGTGCAAGAGACCCAGTACTTC
TRBD1 | TRBJ2-5 | . | TRBV6-6 | CASSQRRQGETQYF | TGTGCCAGCAGTCAGCGTCGACAGGGAGAGACCCAGTACTTC
. | TRBJ2-3 | . | TRBV5-4 | CASSLRDSADTQYF | TGTGCCAGCAGCTTGCGGGACTCGGCAGATACGCAGTATTTT
TRBD1 | TRBJ1-2 | few | TRBV7-2 | CASSSAGTGLPDGYTF | TGTGCCAGCAGCTCCGCGGGGACAGGGCTTCCAGATGGCTACACCTTC
. | TRBJ1-1 | . | TRBV2 | CASSEGRTEAFF | TGTGCCAGCAGTGAAGGGAGGACTGAAGCTTTCTTT
. | TRBJ2-7 | few | TRBV18 | CASSGEGAGEQYF | TGTGCCAGCTCGGGGGAGGGGGCAGGAGAGCAGTACTTC
. | TRBJ1-2 | few | TRBV7-2 | CASSLGTVVYGYTF | TGTGCCAGCAGCTTAGGGACAGTAGTTTATGGCTACACCTTC
TRBD2 | TRBJ2-3 | few | TRBV5-1 | CASSLEKGGSGTDTQYF | TGCGCCAGCAGCTTGGAAAAAGGCGGGAGTGGCACAGATACGCAGTATTTT
TRBD1 | TRBJ2-6 | . | TRBV19 | CASSIRTGATTRGANVLTF | TGTGCCAGTAGTATTAGGACAGGGGCCACCACTCGAGGGGCCAACGTCCTGACTTTC
TRBD1 | TRBJ1-2 | . | TRBV10-3 | CARQGGGYTF | TGTGCCAGACAGGGTGGCGGCTACACCTTC